The entry below gives a single TCR beta chain sequence along with its context. Its antigen is not identified. This table comes from immunoSEQ multiplex PCR, and its TCRdb copy is limited to in-frame clones, with some not included. The data contain about 33,000 clones, approximately 89% of them singletons. The sample comes from a study of OX40 agonist ivuxolimab in advanced cancers. Study details: Three partial responders included one hepatocellular carcinoma patient and two cutaneous melanoma patients.

The germline CDR1 and CDR2 sequences are MDHEN and SYDVKM. This CDR3 is built from 16 residues. Trimming cost V 2 bases and J 5 bases, with 15 bases left between them. Study-level points and caveats: Normalized T-cell clonal expansion was also low in a subset of nonresponders.

V usage is TRBV28 and J usage is TRBJ2-2; tentatively, D is TRBD1 (6 bases). The receptor was isolated from an adult with an advanced solid tumor such as melanoma, head and neck, liver or kidney cancer. This material consisted of CD4+ or CD8+ T cells sorted from blood, taken in a trial of the OX40 agonist ivuxolimab. CDR3 sequence: CASSLNSRGMTGELFF. The CDR3 DNA reads as TGTGCCAGCAGTTTAAATTCCAGGGGAATGACCGGGGAGCTGTTTTTT.